Listed below are T cell receptor beta chains from one sample, sequenced in a study of blood T cell repertoires in COVID-19. Using immunoSEQ multiplex PCR, the repertoire was profiled, and TCRdb retains in-frame clones only, with some absent. This sample has about 74,000 clones, with approximately 85% found just once. The material sequenced was peripheral blood. These receptors all stem from a man between 70 and 80 years old with acute or convalescent COVID-19. CDR3s include the opening cysteine and the closing phenylalanine or tryptophan. Each record gives: J gene, V gene, D gene, clone size, CDR3 protein, CDR3 DNA. The D gene is left open where the match is weak. For some rows the clone size is stated as once, few or many, or as a class when expanded; others skip it.

TRBJ2-5	TRBV7-9	TRBD1	NA	CASSLMTGEETQYF	TGTGCCAGCAGCTTGATGACAGGGGAAGAGACCCAGTACTTC
TRBJ1-3	TRBV5-1	TRBD1	NA	CASSKGQGVDTIYF	TGCGCCAGCAGCAAAGGACAGGGGGTAGACACCATATATTTT
TRBJ2-1	TRBV3-1/TRBV3-2	NA	once	CASSLAGVSNEQFF	TGTGCCAGCAGCTTGGCAGGGGTATCCAATGAGCAGTTCTTC
TRBJ2-1	TRBV11-2	NA	NA	CASSQGGGKGNEQFF	TGTGCCAGCAGCCAAGGGGGCGGGAAGGGAAATGAGCAGTTCTTC
TRBJ1-2	TRBV5-4	TRBD1	medium-sized	CASSSRGQGNYGYTF	TGTGCCAGCAGCTCCCGGGGACAGGGGAACTATGGCTACACCTTC
TRBJ1-2	TRBV27	NA	NA	CASSSHTPDRPRGYTF	TGTGCCAGCAGTTCTCACACACCCGACAGGCCTAGGGGCTACACCTTC
TRBJ2-1	TRBV28	NA	NA	CASSLTVSSYNEQFF	TGTGCCAGCAGTTTAACGGTATCCTCCTACAATGAGCAGTTCTTC
TRBJ2-3	TRBV7-3	TRBD2	NA	CASSLAGGPADTQYF	TGTGCCAGCAGCTTAGCGGGGGGGCCAGCAGATACGCAGTATTTT
TRBJ1-2	TRBV19	NA	NA	CASRPPGEGPGYTF	TGTGCCAGTAGACCCCCCGGGGAGGGGCCTGGCTACACCTTC
TRBJ1-1	TRBV6-2/TRBV6-3	TRBD1	NA	CASSPNRGAFF	TGTGCCAGCAGTCCAAACAGGGGAGCTTTCTTT
TRBJ2-1	TRBV7-3	TRBD2	NA	CASSWTSGSLNEQFF	TGTGCCAGCAGCTGGACTAGCGGGAGTCTCAATGAGCAGTTCTTC
TRBJ1-1	TRBV19	NA	NA	CASSIEGWMNTEAFF	TGTGCCAGTAGTATAGAGGGCTGGATGAACACTGAAGCTTTCTTT
TRBJ2-3	TRBV9	NA	NA	CASSVGSSLSTDTQYF	TGTGCCAGCAGCGTAGGGTCTAGCTTGTCCACAGATACGCAGTATTTT
TRBJ1-2	TRBV9	TRBD1	NA	CASSVPRTGGGSGYTF	TGTGCCAGCAGCGTACCTAGGACAGGGGGAGGTTCTGGCTACACCTTC
TRBJ1-2	TRBV6-6	TRBD1	once	CASSYSPTGGSYGYTF	TGTGCCAGCAGTTACTCGCCGACAGGGGGGAGCTATGGCTACACCTTC
TRBJ2-4	TRBV9	NA	NA	CASSVATQTDIQYF	TGTGCCAGCAGCGTAGCTACCCAAACGGACATTCAGTACTTC
TRBJ2-2	TRBV11-3	TRBD2	NA	CASSLLRGGTGELFF	TGTGCCAGCAGCTTACTCCGGGGGGGCACCGGGGAGCTGTTTTTT
TRBJ2-1	TRBV5-1	NA	once	CASSFQFHGGIGEQFF	TGCGCCAGCAGCTTCCAATTTCACGGGGGTATCGGTGAGCAGTTCTTC
TRBJ2-3	TRBV3-1/TRBV3-2	NA	NA	CASNPRGTDTQYF	TGTGCCAGCAACCCCCGGGGCACAGATACGCAGTATTTT
TRBJ2-7	TRBV7-2	TRBD2	NA	CASSQNEGTSEQYF	TGTGCCAGCAGCCAAAACGAGGGGACTAGCGAGCAGTACTTC
TRBJ1-2	TRBV6-5	NA	NA	CASSYGRQLYGYTF	TGTGCCAGCAGTTACGGTCGACAGCTCTATGGCTACACCTTC
TRBJ1-3	TRBV7-9	TRBD1	NA	CASSQDTGGVTIYF	TGTGCCAGCAGCCAAGATACAGGGGGCGTCACCATATATTTT
TRBJ2-7	TRBV15	NA	NA	CATSRDWGQGYEQYF	TGTGCCACCAGCAGAGATTGGGGACAAGGCTACGAGCAGTACTTC
TRBJ1-1	TRBV7-3	NA	NA	CASSQQGNTEAFF	TGTGCCAGCAGCCAACAGGGCAACACTGAAGCTTTCTTT
TRBJ2-2	TRBV27	TRBD1	NA	CASSPAGGRIGTGELFF	TGTGCCAGCAGCCCCGCAGGGGGCAGGATTGGCACCGGGGAGCTGTTTTTT
TRBJ2-5	TRBV6-5	NA	NA	CASSHARGRRETQYF	TGTGCCAGCAGCCACGCCCGGGGGAGAAGAGAGACCCAGTACTTC
TRBJ2-7	TRBV6-5	TRBD1	once	CASRTGDSYEQYF	TGTGCCAGCAGGACAGGGGACTCCTACGAGCAGTACTTC
TRBJ2-7	TRBV14	NA	NA	CASSLTGNSYEQYF	TGTGCCAGCAGCCTAACAGGGAACTCCTACGAGCAGTACTTC
TRBJ1-1	TRBV20-1	NA	few	CSASRDTEAFF	TGCAGTGCTAGTCGGGACACTGAAGCTTTCTTT
TRBJ1-3	TRBV2	TRBD1	few	CASRDMDRGSSGNTIYF	TGTGCCAGCAGAGACATGGACAGGGGAAGCTCTGGAAACACCATATATTTT
TRBJ1-1	TRBV18	TRBD1	NA	CASSTGGNTEAFF	TGTGCCAGCTCGACAGGGGGGAACACTGAAGCTTTCTTT
TRBJ1-2	TRBV12-3/TRBV12-4	NA	NA	CASSLRRESGYTF	TGTGCCAGCAGTTTGAGACGGGAATCAGGCTACACCTTC
TRBJ2-3	TRBV3-1/TRBV3-2	TRBD2	NA	CASSQGGGRGTDTQYF	TGTGCCAGCAGCCAAGGGGGCGGGAGGGGCACAGATACGCAGTATTTT
TRBJ1-4	TRBV29-1	TRBD1	few	CSVSDTGGSNEKLFF	TGCAGCGTTTCTGATACAGGGGGCTCCAATGAAAAACTGTTTTTT
TRBJ1-2	TRBV5-1	TRBD1	NA	CASSLGTGSGYTF	TGCGCCAGCAGCCTAGGGACAGGGAGCGGCTACACCTTC
TRBJ2-1	TRBV11-3	TRBD1	NA	CASSLGGQGREQFF	TGTGCCAGCAGCTTAGGGGGACAGGGTAGGGAGCAGTTCTTC